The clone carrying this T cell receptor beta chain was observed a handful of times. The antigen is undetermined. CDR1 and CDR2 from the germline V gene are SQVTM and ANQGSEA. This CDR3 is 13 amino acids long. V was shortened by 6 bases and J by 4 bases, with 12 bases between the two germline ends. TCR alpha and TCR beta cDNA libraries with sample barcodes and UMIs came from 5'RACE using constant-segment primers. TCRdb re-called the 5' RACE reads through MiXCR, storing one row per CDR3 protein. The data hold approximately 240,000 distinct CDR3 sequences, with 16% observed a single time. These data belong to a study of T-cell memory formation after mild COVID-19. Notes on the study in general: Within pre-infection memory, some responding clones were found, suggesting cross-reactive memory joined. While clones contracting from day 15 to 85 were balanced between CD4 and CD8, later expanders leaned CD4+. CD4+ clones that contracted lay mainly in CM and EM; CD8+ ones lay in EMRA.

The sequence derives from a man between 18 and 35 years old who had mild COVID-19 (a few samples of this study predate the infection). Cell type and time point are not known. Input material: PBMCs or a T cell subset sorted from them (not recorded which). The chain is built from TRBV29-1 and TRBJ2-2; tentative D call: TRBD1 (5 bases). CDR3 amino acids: CSVDRGGTGELFF. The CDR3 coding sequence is TGCAGCGTCGATAGGGGCGGCACCGGGGAGCTGTTTTTT.